These 23 T cell receptor beta chains were sequenced from one sample in a study of blood T cell repertoires in COVID-19. Data came from immunoSEQ multiplex PCR; TCRdb stores just in-frame clones and leaves some out. The sample has over 85,000 clones; 84% are singletons. The sequencing input was peripheral blood. These receptors came from a man between 40 and 49 years old with active or convalescent COVID-19.

There are a few counts of this clone. The genes are TRBV4-3 and TRBJ1-5; perhaps TRBD1 as D (5 bases). The CDR3 extends over 15 amino acids. The V gene's germline CDR1 is LGHNA and CDR2 YSLEER. With 0 bases removed from V and 5 bases from J, the gap between germline ends came to 11 bases. CDR3: CASSQDVQGHQPQHF. The CDR3 nucleotides are TGCGCCAGCAGCCAAGACGTTCAGGGCCATCAGCCCCAGCATTTT.

The gene calls are TRBV5-1 and TRBJ1-2; 9 bases are a match to TRBD1. After removal of 3 bases from V and 8 bases from J, the junction contained 11 bases not matched to a gene. This CDR3 has 15 amino acids. The V gene's germline CDR1 is SGHRS and CDR2 YFSETQ. CDR3 sequence reads: CASSSTTGGAEGYTF. DNA for the CDR3: TGCGCCAGCAGCTCCACTACAGGGGGCGCGGAGGGCTACACCTTC.

V and J are TRBV4-3 and TRBJ1-3, with D perhaps matching TRBD1 (5 bases). This CDR3 is built from 15 residues. The V end was cut by 5 bases, the J end by 3 bases, with 14 bases between. CDR1 and CDR2 from the germline V gene are LGHNA and YSLEER. The CDR3 reads CASSRGEGLGNTIYF. CDR3 nucleotide sequence: TGCGCCAGCAGCAGAGGGGAGGGGCTTGGAAACACCATATATTTT.

The chain links TRBV2 to TRBJ2-5; 8 bases line up with TRBD2. The CDR3 sequence is 15 residues long. V shed 6 bases, J shed 6 bases, and the junction held 12 bases outside the gene matches. The V gene's germline CDR1 is SNHLY and CDR2 FYNNEI. CDR3 loop: CASRVSGLGDQTQYF. CDR3 nucleotide sequence: TGTGCCAGCAGGGTATCGGGACTAGGTGACCAGACCCAGTACTTC.

There are a few counts of this clone. The chain couples TRBV7-2 to TRBJ1-5; 7 nucleotides align to TRBD1. CDR3 length: 16 residues. The trim removed 3 bases at V and 4 bases at J, leaving 9 bases unmatched. Germline lookup yields CDR1 SGHTA and CDR2 FQGNSA. The CDR3, as DNA: TGTGCCAGCAGCTTTGAAGGGACAGTTGGAAATCAGCCCCAGCATTTT. This gives the protein CASSFEGTVGNQPQHF.

The gene calls are TRBV27 and TRBJ2-2; D is perhaps TRBD1 (5 bases). The V gene's germline CDR1 is MNHEY and CDR2 SMNVEV (reference sequence). This CDR3 is 15 amino acids long. V was shortened by 3 bases and J by 5 bases, with 13 bases between the two germline ends. CDR3 residues: CASSFNRGSTGELFF. In DNA form, the CDR3 reads TGTGCCAGCAGTTTCAATAGGGGATCGACCGGGGAGCTGTTTTTT.

This chain connects TRBV5-6 to TRBJ2-5; 12 bases fit TRBD2. The V segment lost 6 bases and the J segment 2 bases; nucleotides outside the gene matches: 11. CDR1 is SGHDT and CDR2 is YYEEEE in the germline V gene. This CDR3 has 17 amino acids. The CDR3 sequence: CASTRRRTSGDQETQYF. The CDR3 DNA is TGTGCCAGCACCCGCCGAAGGACTAGCGGGGATCAAGAGACCCAGTACTTC.

The gene calls are TRBV9 and TRBJ2-1; no firm D call. Trimming took off 4 bases at V and 5 bases at J, with 4 bases between the two ends. Per the germline V gene, CDR1 is SGDLS and CDR2 is YYNGEE. The CDR3 sequence is 11 residues long. Written as DNA, the CDR3 is TGTGCCAGCAGCTCTAACAATGAGCAGTTCTTC. It is translated as CASSSNNEQFF.

The chain uses TRBV5-1 and TRBJ2-7; 8 bases are shared with TRBD1. CDR1 and CDR2 (germline): SGHRS, YFSETQ. V lost 2 bases, J lost 0 bases, and 7 bases stayed unmatched. The length of the CDR3 is 16 residues. In DNA, the CDR3 is TGCGCCAGCAGCTTCATCGACAGGGGACACTCCTACGAGCAGTACTTC. This gives the protein CASSFIDRGHSYEQYF.

V and J are TRBV30 and TRBJ1-6; no clear D gene. V was trimmed by 3 bases and J by 2 bases, leaving 11 bases between them. Germline V gene data show CDR1 as GTSNPN and CDR2 as SVGIG (reference sequence). The CDR3 totals 15 residues. The CDR3 spells CAWRTRGTYNSPLHF. CDR3 nucleotide sequence: TGTGCCTGGAGGACCAGAGGCACCTATAATTCACCCCTCCACTTT.

The V call is TRBV2, the J call TRBJ2-1; the D gene is possibly TRBD1 (6 bases). CDR3 length: 12 residues. Germline lookup yields CDR1 SNHLY and CDR2 FYNNEI. V was shortened by 8 bases and J by 5 bases, with 10 bases between the two germline ends. The CDR3 coding sequence is TGTGCCAGCGGGACACCTAACAATGAGCAGTTCTTC. It yields the protein CASGTPNNEQFF.

The chain has TRBV3-1 (or the pseudogene TRBV3-2) and TRBJ1-5; 8 bases map to TRBD1. V dropped 3 bases and J dropped 4; count of bases not matched to a gene: 5. CDR1 LGHDT and CDR2 YNNKEL come from the germline V gene (reference sequence). The CDR3 loop spans 15 amino acids. CDR3 DNA: TGTGCCAGCAGCCACAGGGGGCAGGGTAATCAGCCCCAGCATTTT. This sequence encodes CASSHRGQGNQPQHF.

The chain combines TRBV4-1 with TRBJ1-4, with TRBD1 matching over 9 bases. Germline V CDR1 and CDR2: MGHRA, YSYEKL. The CDR3 totals 15 residues. V dropped 5 bases and J dropped 4; count of bases not matched to a gene: 5. The CDR3 DNA reads TGCGCCAGCAGCTCTACAGGGGGCTTTAATGAAAAACTGTTTTTT. This gives the protein CASSSTGGFNEKLFF.

V is TRBV7-3 and J is TRBJ2-1, with TRBD2 matching 9 bases. Germline V gene lookup returns CDR1 SGHTA and CDR2 FQGTGA. Trimming at V came to 1 base and at J to 5 bases, leaving 6 bases not matched to a gene. The CDR3 covers 16 residues. The CDR3 sequence is CASSLIPAGGNNEQFF. The CDR3 DNA sequence: TGTGCCAGCAGCTTAATCCCAGCGGGGGGTAACAATGAGCAGTTCTTC.

J is TRBJ1-1 and V is TRBV5-1, with D possibly matching TRBD1 (6 bases). The ends were cut back, 3 bases at V and 6 bases at J, with 21 bases in the middle. The CDR3 contains 16 residues. CDR1 SGHRS and CDR2 YFSETQ come from the germline V gene. CDR3 region: CASSSQGVENLAEAFF. CDR3 in DNA: TGCGCCAGCAGCTCACAGGGAGTAGAAAATCTGGCTGAAGCTTTCTTT.

This sequence joins TRBV19 and TRBJ1-2, with a weak D call TRBD1 (5 bases). The CDR3 is 14 residues long. Germline-derived CDR1 and CDR2 are LNHDA and SQIVND (reference sequence). V dropped 1 base and J dropped 5 bases, with 11 bases sitting between them. The CDR3 reads CASSIGAGGYGYTF. CDR3 bases: TGTGCCAGTAGTATAGGAGCCGGGGGATATGGCTACACCTTC.

Of note for this clone: This CDR3 is also generated by other DNA sequences in the sample. The rearrangement joins TRBV7-9 to TRBJ2-3, with D possibly being TRBD1 (5 bases). CDR1 and CDR2 from the germline V gene are SEHNR and FQNEAQ (reference sequence). This CDR3 spans 14 amino acids. V was cut by 1 base and J by 2 bases, with 7 bases left in between. The CDR3 DNA reads TGTGCCAGCAGCTTAGAGGGGTCCACAGATACGCAGTATTTT. As protein: CASSLEGSTDTQYF.

The rearrangement uses TRBV10-3 and TRBJ2-2, with TRBD2 matching over 7 bases. Germline V gene sequence: CDR1 ENHRY, CDR2 SYGVKD. J gave up 4 bases and V 0 bases, and 5 bases lay outside the gene matches. The CDR3 loop spans 16 amino acids. The CDR3 nucleotides are TGTGCCATCAGTGAGTCAGGCGGGGGACTCACCGGGGAGCTGTTTTTT. This gives the protein CAISESGGGLTGELFF.

The chain carries TRBV6-5 and TRBJ1-1; 9 positions match TRBD1. The CDR3 runs to 14 residues. CDR1 is MNHEY and CDR2 is SVGAGI in the germline V gene. V trimming: 8 bases; J trimming: 6 bases; junction bases outside the gene matches: 10. The DNA of the CDR3 is TGTGCCAGCTACAACAGGGGGCGCTTGGCTGAAGCTTTCTTT. It specifies CASYNRGRLAEAFF.

V and J are TRBV3-1 (or the pseudogene TRBV3-2) and TRBJ1-2; weak D call: TRBD1 (5 bases). The germline CDR1 and CDR2 sequences are LGHDT and YNNKEL (reference sequence). This CDR3 region has 14 residues. V was clipped by 2 bases and J by 6 bases, with 13 bases between them. CDR3 loop: CASSQTSSTDGYTF. Written as DNA, the CDR3 is TGTGCCAGCAGCCAAACCTCCTCGACAGATGGCTACACCTTC.

This clone rates as medium-sized. This rearrangement joins TRBV7-3 to TRBJ2-7; 9 bases match TRBD1. Trimming cost V 5 bases and J 2 bases; bases outside gene matches: 7. The CDR3 totals 15 residues. Per germline, CDR1 SGHTA and CDR2 FQGTGA. The CDR3 nucleotides read TGTGCCAGCAGCGCCTCGGGACAGGGCCCCTACGAGCAGTACTTC. It yields the protein CASSASGQGPYEQYF.

The chain links TRBV6-1 to TRBJ1-2; D unresolved. CDR1 and CDR2 from the germline V gene are MNHNS and SASEGT. CDR3 size: 13 residues. V was trimmed by 1 base and J by 5 bases, leaving 8 bases between them. The DNA of the CDR3 is TGTGCCAGCAGTGAAGGGACTTGGTATGGCTACACCTTC. Translation: CASSEGTWYGYTF.

This clone showed up many times. The V gene is TRBV15, the J gene TRBJ2-5; 7 bases are a match to TRBD2. The CDR3 runs to 15 residues. Germline loops: CDR1 LNHNV, CDR2 YYDKDF (reference sequence). Trimming removed 3 bases from V and 4 bases from J; junction bases left unmatched: 8. The CDR3 here is CATSRHPGGGETQYF. CDR3 sequence (DNA): TGTGCCACCAGCAGGCATCCGGGGGGTGGAGAGACCCAGTACTTC.